This is a list of T cell receptor beta chains from one sample in a study of cytomegalovirus exposure and HLA in healthy donors. Clones were sequenced by immunoSEQ multiplex PCR, and TCRdb holds only the in-frame ones, with some missing. The sample holds around 100,000 clones, around 80% seen once. The sequencing input was PBMCs. All receptors come from a woman aged 35 to 49 in good health and CMV-seronegative. Both conserved end residues are part of each CDR3. A D gene is named only where the DNA matches it firmly. Expanded clones are given a class, and other clones once, few, many or no size at all.

j_call d_call clone_size v_call cdr3_aa cdr3_nt
TRBJ2-5 TRBD2 . TRBV30 CAWSGAGGPYETQYF TGTGCCTGGAGTGGTGCGGGAGGGCCTTATGAGACCCAGTACTTC
TRBJ2-7 TRBD2 . TRBV28 CASSSYSGTSGKSSYEQYF TGTGCCAGCAGTAGCTATTCCGGGACTAGCGGGAAGAGCTCCTACGAGCAGTACTTC
TRBJ2-3 TRBD1 . TRBV10-2 CASFQSRGRLDSDTQYF TGCGCCAGCTTTCAATCCAGGGGGCGCTTGGACTCAGATACGCAGTATTTT
TRBJ2-7 . . TRBV7-9 CASSFSGAHEQYF TGTGCCAGCTCCTTTTCAGGGGCCCACGAGCAGTACTTC
TRBJ2-5 . . TRBV6-7 CASSYSTETQYF TGTGCCAGCAGTTACTCGACTGAGACCCAGTACTTC
TRBJ2-7 TRBD1 . TRBV7-2 CASSLSRDSTYEQYF TGTGCCAGCAGCTTAAGTCGGGACAGCACCTACGAGCAGTACTTC
TRBJ1-4 . . TRBV9 CASSGREAATNEKLFF TGTGCCAGCAGCGGTAGAGAAGCCGCAACTAATGAAAAACTGTTTTTT
TRBJ2-3 . . TRBV10-3 CAIGGGVNTDTQYF TGTGCTATTGGCGGAGGGGTGAACACAGATACGCAGTATTTT
TRBJ2-7 . . TRBV21-1 CASSKKSPYRGGQNEQYF TGTGCCAGCAGCAAAAAGAGCCCTTACAGGGGCGGGCAGAACGAGCAGTACTTC
TRBJ2-5 . . TRBV7-7 CASSLFYGTTQETQYF TGTGCCAGCAGCTTATTTTACGGGACAACCCAAGAGACCCAGTACTTC
TRBJ1-4 . . TRBV15 CATSRAGGENEKLFF TGTGCCACCAGCAGGGCGGGGGGGGAGAATGAAAAACTGTTTTTT
TRBJ1-1 . . TRBV28 CASSFNRANTEAFF TGTGCCAGCAGTTTTAACAGGGCGAACACTGAAGCTTTCTTT
TRBJ2-7 . . TRBV27 CASRGTAEQYF TGTGCCAGCCGGGGGACTGCCGAGCAGTACTTC
TRBJ2-3 TRBD1 . TRBV6-5 CASSYGRGQSTDTQYF TGTGCCAGCAGTTACGGCCGGGGACAGAGCACAGATACGCAGTATTTT
TRBJ2-1 . . TRBV27 CASSVGFYNEQFF TGTGCCAGCAGTGTCGGGTTTTACAATGAGCAGTTCTTC
TRBJ2-2 TRBD1 . TRBV2 CASRAQGASNTGELFF TGTGCCAGCAGAGCCCAGGGGGCCTCGAACACCGGGGAGCTGTTTTTT
TRBJ2-6 . . TRBV2 CASRGMGAPLSGANVLTF TGTGCCAGCCGGGGTATGGGGGCTCCCCTCTCTGGGGCCAACGTCCTGACTTTC
TRBJ2-7 . . TRBV4-3 CASSQGLLRAGPGYEQYF TGCGCCAGCAGCCAAGGTTTATTAAGGGCAGGGCCCGGGTACGAGCAGTACTTC
TRBJ2-2 . . TRBV5-4 CASSLDPDTGELFF TGTGCCAGCAGCTTGGATCCAGACACCGGGGAGCTGTTTTTT
TRBJ1-2 . . TRBV19 CASSIVPGSDGYTF TGTGCCAGTAGTATAGTCCCGGGGTCGGATGGCTACACCTTC
TRBJ1-1 . medium-sized TRBV19 CASSIYVYSEAFF TGTGCCAGTAGTATTTACGTGTACTCTGAAGCTTTCTTT
TRBJ2-5 TRBD2 . TRBV19 CASTPGTSLAQETQYF TGTGCCAGTACTCCCGGGACTAGCCTAGCTCAAGAGACCCAGTACTTC
TRBJ2-5 TRBD1 . TRBV7-2 CASSFDRAQETQYF TGTGCCAGCAGCTTCGACAGGGCGCAAGAGACCCAGTACTTC
TRBJ1-5 . . TRBV28 CASSLVGLRNQPQHF TGTGCCAGCAGTTTGGTGGGGCTCAGAAATCAGCCCCAGCATTTT
TRBJ1-6 . . TRBV7-9 CASSLIQDNSPLHF TGTGCCAGCAGCTTGATACAGGATAATTCACCCCTCCACTTT
TRBJ2-1 . . TRBV6-1 CASSELGSSYNEQFF TGTGCCAGCAGTGAACTCGGGAGCTCCTACAATGAGCAGTTCTTC
TRBJ1-4 . . TRBV9 CASSVAGGNEKLFF TGTGCCAGCAGCGTAGCCGGAGGGAATGAAAAACTGTTTTTT
TRBJ2-1 TRBD2 . TRBV18 CASSPRTSGGINNEQFF TGTGCCAGCTCACCTCGGACTAGCGGGGGGATAAACAATGAGCAGTTCTTC
TRBJ1-4 TRBD1 . TRBV5-1 CASSLGQGNEKLFF TGCGCCAGCAGCTTGGGACAGGGTAATGAAAAACTGTTTTTT
TRBJ1-1 . few TRBV7-2 CASSVPGRGTEAFF TGTGCCAGCAGCGTACCGGGCCGGGGGACTGAAGCTTTCTTT
TRBJ2-5 . . TRBV21-1 CASSAHPSGGYQETQYF TGTGCCAGCAGCGCCCACCCTAGCGGGGGCTACCAAGAGACCCAGTACTTC
TRBJ2-3 . few TRBV28 CASSSAVVSGTDTQYF TGTGCCAGCAGTTCCGCGGTGGTAAGCGGCACAGATACGCAGTATTTT
TRBJ1-2 . . TRBV25-1 CASSDHTADGYTF TGTGCCAGCAGTGATCACACAGCCGATGGCTACACCTTC
TRBJ1-2 TRBD1 few TRBV7-2 CASSRGDRGRIKGGYTF TGTGCCAGCAGCCGGGGGGACAGGGGGCGAATAAAGGGTGGCTACACCTTC
TRBJ2-1 TRBD2 few TRBV30 CAWRPSGPSNEQFF TGTGCCTGGAGACCTAGCGGGCCTTCCAATGAGCAGTTCTTC
TRBJ2-7 . once TRBV28 CASSFFGGVTYEQYF TGTGCCAGCAGTTTCTTCGGAGGGGTTACCTACGAGCAGTACTTC
TRBJ2-7 TRBD2 . TRBV5-1 CASSLVRSGGASSYEQYF TGCGCCAGCAGCTTGGTCAGGTCCGGGGGGGCGAGCTCCTACGAGCAGTACTTC
TRBJ1-6 . . TRBV7-8 CASSSGFYNSPLHF TGTGCCAGCAGCTCCGGGTTTTATAATTCACCCCTCCACTTT
TRBJ2-5 TRBD1 once TRBV11-2 CASSLIIWDRGQETQYF TGTGCCAGCAGCTTAATCATCTGGGACAGGGGACAAGAGACCCAGTACTTC
TRBJ1-2 TRBD1 . TRBV28 CASIPGQGPYGYTF TGTGCCAGCATCCCGGGACAGGGGCCTTATGGCTACACCTTC
TRBJ1-3 . . TRBV5-1 CASSLAGEGNTIYF TGCGCCAGCAGCTTGGCAGGGGAGGGAAACACCATATATTTT
TRBJ2-5 . . TRBV5-1 CASSIQGQETQYF TGCGCCAGCAGCATTCAGGGGCAAGAGACCCAGTACTTC
TRBJ1-1 TRBD1 few TRBV25-1 CASSRQGNTEAFF TGTGCCAGCAGTAGACAGGGAAACACTGAAGCTTTCTTT
TRBJ2-7 . . TRBV30 CAWSRDSGFYEQYF TGTGCCTGGAGTAGGGACAGCGGGTTCTACGAGCAGTACTTC
TRBJ1-1 . . TRBV7-2 CASRPGGGYGTEAFF TGTGCCAGCAGACCCGGGGGGGGGTACGGGACTGAAGCTTTCTTT
TRBJ2-1 . . TRBV5-1 CASSPPVGDEQFF TGCGCCAGCAGCCCCCCGGTCGGTGATGAGCAGTTCTTC
TRBJ2-7 TRBD2 . TRBV28 CASIHSAGGYYEQYF TGTGCCAGCATTCATTCGGCGGGAGGTTACTACGAGCAGTACTTC
TRBJ1-2 . . TRBV28 CASSFQDSLFNYGYTF TGTGCCAGCAGTTTTCAGGACAGCCTATTTAACTATGGCTACACCTTC
TRBJ1-1 . . TRBV2 CASSNRKNTEAFF TGTGCCAGCAGCAACAGGAAGAACACTGAAGCTTTCTTT
TRBJ1-3 . . TRBV29-1 CSVEDQDIGNTIYF TGCAGCGTTGAAGATCAGGACATTGGAAACACCATATATTTT
TRBJ1-2 . . TRBV7-9 CASSAAANYGYTF TGTGCCAGCAGCGCGGCTGCTAACTATGGCTACACCTTC
TRBJ2-7 . once TRBV7-9 CASSLLGVYEQYF TGTGCCAGCAGCTTACTAGGGGTCTACGAGCAGTACTTC
TRBJ2-1 TRBD2 . TRBV5-1 CASSLAGTRDEQFF TGCGCCAGCAGCTTGGCCGGGACTAGGGATGAGCAGTTCTTC
TRBJ2-7 . . TRBV29-1 CSAVGITGKPYEQYF TGCAGCGCCGTGGGAATCACAGGTAAACCCTACGAGCAGTACTTC